The 23 T cell receptor beta chains in this list originate from one sample, sequenced in a study of cytomegalovirus exposure and HLA in healthy donors. The PCR made use of 60 Vbeta and 13 Jbeta primers. Only in-frame clones appear in the TCRdb table, and some are missing; sequencing was by immunoSEQ multiplex PCR. The table has around 65,000 clones, around 74% seen once. Specimen: PBMCs. These receptors originate from a woman in her 30s in good health and CMV-seropositive.

The CDR3 loop reads CASRPQGAMNTGELFF. CDR3 bases: TGTGCCAGTAGGCCACAGGGGGCTATGAACACCGGGGAGCTGTTTTTT. V is TRBV19 and J is TRBJ2-2; 9 bases map to TRBD1. V was clipped by 6 bases and J by 1 base; unmatched bases: 6. Germline CDR1 and CDR2: LNHDA and SQIVND (reference sequence). The CDR3 consists of 16 residues.

The chain is built from TRBV19 and TRBJ1-5; D is uncertain. Trimming stripped 3 bases from V and 9 bases from J, with 21 bases between. Germline-derived CDR1 and CDR2 are LNHDA and SQIVND (reference sequence). The CDR3 sequence is 16 residues long. This CDR3 reads CASSIKGGPSQLPQHF. CDR3 in DNA: TGTGCCAGTAGTATCAAGGGCGGGCCCTCGCAGCTGCCCCAGCATTTT.

The V and J genes are TRBV5-4 and TRBJ2-2, with 8 bases that match TRBD1. CDR3 size: 17 residues. With 1 base clipped from V and 1 base from J, the junction kept 6 bases outside the gene matches. Germline V lookup: CDR1 SGHNT, CDR2 YYREEE (reference sequence). The CDR3 nucleotides are TGTGCCAGCAGCTTGACACCGGACAGGGTGAACACCGGGGAGCTGTTTTTT. It translates to CASSLTPDRVNTGELFF.

This clone was picked up a small number of times. The chain links TRBV6-5 to TRBJ2-1, with 7 bases fitting TRBD2. The CDR3 length is 15 residues. CDR1 and CDR2 from the germline V gene are MNHEY and SVGAGI. Losses at the gene ends were 8 bases for V and 7 bases for J; bases not matched to a gene: 14. The CDR3: CASGEWGGPGNEQFF. Written as DNA, the CDR3 is TGTGCCAGCGGGGAATGGGGAGGGCCTGGGAATGAGCAGTTCTTC.

The chain employs TRBV11-2 and TRBJ2-1, with TRBD2 matching 10 bases. The CDR3 contains 15 residues. Germline-derived CDR1 and CDR2 are SGHAT and FQNNGV. With V trimmed by 7 bases and J by 7 bases, 10 bases remained unmatched. CDR3 DNA sequence: TGTGCCAGCACCATCCAAGCGGGAGGGCCTAATGAGCAGTTCTTC. This gives the protein CASTIQAGGPNEQFF.

This clone was observed once. This chain connects TRBV19 to TRBJ2-2; D is perhaps TRBD2 (5 bases). Trimming removed 3 bases from V and 13 bases from J, with 18 bases in between. This CDR3 is 14 amino acids long. The germline gives CDR1 LNHDA, CDR2 SQIVND (reference sequence). The CDR3 spells CASSMRTVAGRLFF. The CDR3 region has the DNA TGTGCCAGTAGTATGCGGACTGTCGCTGGTCGGCTGTTTTTT.

CDR3 DNA sequence: TGTGCCAGCAGGGTCCCCGGGACAGTCCTCAGCCACGAGCAGTACTTC. This codes for CASRVPGTVLSHEQYF. V usage is TRBV28 and J usage is TRBJ2-7, with 7 bases matching TRBD1. V gave up 6 bases and J gave up 5 bases; unmatched junction bases: 16. This CDR3 region has 16 residues. The V gene's germline CDR1 is MDHEN and CDR2 SYDVKM.

The chain links TRBV7-8 to TRBJ2-4; D gene unclear. Germline CDR1 is SGHVS and CDR2 is FQNEAQ. The CDR3 is 12 residues long. Trimming took off 5 bases at V and 7 bases at J, with 9 bases between the two ends. The CDR3 is CASSPGRNIQYF. The CDR3 DNA is TGTGCCAGCAGCCCCGGTCGGAACATTCAGTACTTC.

This rearrangement joins TRBV30 to TRBJ2-7; TRBD2 aligns across 9 bases. The CDR3 spans 15 residues. Germline V gives CDR1 GTSNPN, CDR2 SVGIG (reference sequence). V was clipped by 2 bases and J by 1 base; unmatched bases: 6. DNA of the CDR3: TGTGCCTGGAGTAGGGTAGCGGGAGAGTCCTACGAGCAGTACTTC. It translates to CAWSRVAGESYEQYF.

The J gene is TRBJ1-1, the V gene TRBV18, with 7 positions matching TRBD1. Germline V lookup: CDR1 KGHSH, CDR2 LQKENI. This CDR3 is built from 13 residues. The V gene end was trimmed by 4 bases and the J gene end by 1 base; junction bases not matched to a gene: 0. The CDR3 sequence: CASSRDRNTEAFF. CDR3 nucleotide sequence: TGTGCCAGCTCACGGGACAGGAACACTGAAGCTTTCTTT.

The chain combines TRBV4-3 with TRBJ2-1, with 14 positions matching TRBD2. V shed 1 base and J 3 bases; nucleotides not matched to a gene: 11. The CDR3 contains 20 residues. The germline V gene has CDR1 LGHNA and CDR2 YSLEER. As DNA, the CDR3 is TGCGCCAGCAGCCAAGGGGTGGGACTAGCGGGAGTCTCGGGCTACAATGAGCAGTTCTTC. Its protein product is CASSQGVGLAGVSGYNEQFF.

This clone has more than one count but fewer than ten. At one boundary the junction diverges from the germline segment, which might be a read error. The genes are TRBV11-2 and TRBJ1-1; TRBD1 is a possible D gene (5 bases). The CDR3 runs 15 residues. CDR1 SGHAT and CDR2 FQNNGV come from the germline V gene. The CDR3 here is CASSVDRGRDTEAFF. DNA for the CDR3: TGTGCCAGCAGCGTAGACAGAGGGCGGGACACTGAAGCTTTCTTT.

The chain carries TRBV11-3 and TRBJ2-3; D perhaps matches TRBD1 (6 bases). Trimming removed 4 bases from V and 9 bases from J, with 20 bases in between. Germline CDR1 SGHNT, CDR2 YENEEA. The CDR3 extends over 15 amino acids. The CDR3 DNA reads TGTGCCAGCAGCTCGTCCCGGGACATACCCGCAACGCAGTATTTT. As protein: CASSSSRDIPATQYF.

The rearrangement joins TRBV7-9 to TRBJ2-7; TRBD2 matches 7 bases. Germline-derived CDR1 and CDR2 are SEHNR and FQNEAQ (reference sequence). CDR3 length: 16 amino acids. The V segment lost 5 bases and the J segment 4 bases; nucleotides outside the gene matches: 14. Written as DNA, the CDR3 is TGTGCCAGCAGCCCCCCCGTCCGGGCGGGAGCATACGAGCAGTACTTC. This codes for CASSPPVRAGAYEQYF.

The chain carries TRBV18 and TRBJ2-5; a weak D match, TRBD2 (6 bases). Germline values: CDR1 KGHSH, CDR2 LQKENI. The CDR3 runs 11 residues. The germline V and J ends were trimmed by 8 bases and 5 bases, with 9 bases remaining between them. CDR3 sequence: CASRRGETQYF. CDR3 DNA: TGTGCCAGCCGCCGGGGGGAGACCCAGTACTTC.

This chain connects TRBV7-8 to TRBJ2-7; D possibly corresponds to TRBD1 (5 bases). Trimming stripped 5 bases from V and 3 bases from J, with 23 bases between. The CDR3 is 17 residues long. Germline assignment: CDR1 SGHVS and CDR2 FQNEAQ. The CDR3 region is CASSLRIQALANYEQYF. The DNA of the CDR3 is TGTGCCAGCAGCCTACGAATACAGGCATTGGCGAACTACGAGCAGTACTTC.

The table lists this clone with a few counts. The chain employs TRBV5-4 and TRBJ1-1; D may be TRBD1 (6 bases). The V end was cut by 6 bases, the J end by 4 bases, with 16 bases between. Germline CDR1 and CDR2: SGHNT and YYREEE (reference sequence). This CDR3 region has 14 residues. Written as DNA, the CDR3 is TGTGCCAGCACCTGGGGGCGAGATGCCACTGAAGCTTTCTTT. Its protein is CASTWGRDATEAFF.

This chain uses TRBV4-2 with TRBJ1-6, with 9 positions matching TRBD1. Trimming at V came to 3 bases and at J to 6 bases, leaving 0 bases not matched to a gene. This CDR3 region has 14 residues. CDR1 and CDR2 (germline): LGHNA, YNFKEQ. CDR3 protein: CASSQGQGNSPLHF. CDR3 DNA: TGTGCCAGCAGCCAGGGACAGGGTAATTCACCCCTCCACTTT.

V gene TRBV7-9 combines with J gene TRBJ2-1; 7 bases map to TRBD1. The V gene's germline CDR1 is SEHNR and CDR2 FQNEAQ (reference sequence). CDR3 length: 15 amino acids. The trim removed 3 bases at V and 2 bases at J, leaving 4 bases unmatched. DNA of the CDR3: TGTGCCAGCAGCTTTAGACAGGGCGCCTACAATGAGCAGTTCTTC. Its protein product is CASSFRQGAYNEQFF.

The chain links TRBV5-4 to TRBJ2-3; TRBD2 matches at 12 bases. V was clipped by 4 bases and J by 0 bases; unmatched bases: 9. The CDR3 sequence is 18 residues long. Germline V gene sequence: CDR1 SGHNT, CDR2 YYREEE (reference sequence). CDR3 amino acids: CASSGSRGTSGSTDTQYF. The CDR3 DNA sequence: TGTGCCAGCAGCGGAAGTCGGGGGACTAGCGGGAGCACAGATACGCAGTATTTT.

The chain couples TRBV6-5 to TRBJ1-2, with 7 bases aligning to TRBD1. Germline values: CDR1 MNHEY, CDR2 SVGAGI. The CDR3 has 14 residues. Trimming at V came to 2 bases and at J to 2 bases, leaving 2 bases not matched to a gene. CDR3 sequence reads: CASSYAGQNYGYTF. In DNA, the CDR3 is TGTGCCAGCAGTTACGCGGGACAGAACTATGGCTACACCTTC.

The chain uses TRBV29-1 and TRBJ2-5; 9 positions match TRBD2. Germline CDR1 reads SQVTM; CDR2 reads ANQGSEA. With V trimmed by 5 bases and J by 3 bases, 4 bases remained unmatched. This CDR3 has 13 residues. The CDR3 sequence: CSVSLAGKETQYF. The CDR3 nucleotides read TGCAGCGTTTCACTAGCGGGTAAAGAGACCCAGTACTTC.

The chain carries TRBV4-3 and TRBJ1-1; 7 positions match TRBD1. Per germline, CDR1 LGHNA and CDR2 YSLEER. The CDR3 is 15 amino acids. Trimming cost V 0 bases and J 7 bases; bases outside gene matches: 8. The CDR3 is CASSQDPTTGNEAFF. The CDR3 nucleotides are TGCGCCAGCAGCCAAGACCCAACGACAGGGAATGAAGCTTTCTTT.